The rows below give T cell receptor beta chains drawn from one sample of a study of CD8 T cells in ankylosing spondylitis. TCRdb reanalysed the 5' RACE reads using MiXCR and keeps one entry per CDR3 protein. The sample shows around 150,000 distinct CDR3 sequences, under 45% of them seen only once. The sequenced sample was synovial fluid, either unsorted or a sorted T cell fraction (not recorded which). Every receptor here comes from a male donor with ankylosing spondylitis. CDR3s include the opening cysteine and the closing phenylalanine or tryptophan. The D gene is left open where the match is weak. A row's size may be missing; if present it is once, few, many or a size class.

v_gene: TRBV7-2
d_gene: TRBD2
j_gene: TRBJ2-1
abundance: .
CDR3nt: TGTGCCAGCAGCTTCGCTAGCGGAATTAATGAGCAGTTCTTC
CDR3aa: CASSFASGINEQFF

v_gene: TRBV7-8
d_gene: .
j_gene: TRBJ1-5
abundance: .
CDR3nt: TGTGCCAGCAGCTTGGAGGGATACAATCAGCCCCAGCATTTT
CDR3aa: CASSLEGYNQPQHF

v_gene: TRBV7-6
d_gene: TRBD2
j_gene: TRBJ2-7
abundance: .
CDR3nt: TGTGCCAGCAGCCTGACTAGCGGGGCCCCCTACGAGCAGTACTTC
CDR3aa: CASSLTSGAPYEQYF

v_gene: TRBV6-2/TRBV6-3
d_gene: .
j_gene: TRBJ2-7
abundance: .
CDR3nt: TGTGCCAGCAGTTACACCGGGGGGCCCTCCCCAAGAGCCCCCCTCCCTTGGGAGCAGTACTTC
CDR3aa: CASSYTGGPSPRAPLPWEQYF

v_gene: TRBV15
d_gene: .
j_gene: TRBJ2-7
abundance: .
CDR3nt: TGTGCCACCAGCAGCGGGGTGGGCTACGAGCAGTACTTC
CDR3aa: CATSSGVGYEQYF

v_gene: TRBV4-1
d_gene: .
j_gene: TRBJ2-4
abundance: many
CDR3nt: TGCGCCAGCAGCCAAGGGATGCGGGCTAACATTCAGTACTTC
CDR3aa: CASSQGMRANIQYF

v_gene: TRBV12-3/TRBV12-4
d_gene: .
j_gene: TRBJ2-3
abundance: .
CDR3nt: TGTGCCAGCAGTTTGAGGGGCGGGGCCCCTAGCACAGATACGCAGTATTTT
CDR3aa: CASSLRGGAPSTDTQYF

v_gene: TRBV6-1
d_gene: .
j_gene: TRBJ2-2
abundance: .
CDR3nt: TGTGCCAGCACCCGAAGGGAGACCGGGGAGCTGTTTTTT
CDR3aa: CASTRRETGELFF

v_gene: TRBV7-9
d_gene: .
j_gene: TRBJ2-7
abundance: few
CDR3nt: TGTGCCAGCAGCTCATGGGGACGGGCGTTCTACGAGCAGTACTTC
CDR3aa: CASSSWGRAFYEQYF

v_gene: TRBV10-3
d_gene: .
j_gene: TRBJ1-2
abundance: .
CDR3nt: TGTGCCATCAGTCGCCGAAGGCAGGGATATGGCTACACCTTC
CDR3aa: CAISRRRQGYGYTF

v_gene: TRBV11-2
d_gene: .
j_gene: TRBJ2-2
abundance: few
CDR3nt: TGTGCCAGCAGCTTGGTAACGAACACCGGGGAGCTGTTTTTT
CDR3aa: CASSLVTNTGELFF

v_gene: TRBV10-3
d_gene: TRBD1
j_gene: TRBJ2-7
abundance: many
CDR3nt: TGTGCCATCAGTGATCCGGGACAGAACTACGAGCAGTACTTC
CDR3aa: CAISDPGQNYEQYF

v_gene: TRBV29-1
d_gene: TRBD1
j_gene: TRBJ1-1
abundance: .
CDR3nt: TGCAGCGTTGAAGATGGGGAAGCCGGGACAGGGGCTTTCTTT
CDR3aa: CSVEDGEAGTGAFF

v_gene: TRBV10-2
d_gene: .
j_gene: TRBJ2-2
abundance: .
CDR3nt: TGCGCCAGCAGTGAGTGGGGGAGCGGTACCGGGGAGCTGTTTTTT
CDR3aa: CASSEWGSGTGELFF

v_gene: TRBV28
d_gene: .
j_gene: TRBJ2-7
abundance: .
CDR3nt: TGTGCCAGCAGTACCCCTCAGACTAGTCACGCCTACGAGCAGTACTTC
CDR3aa: CASSTPQTSHAYEQYF

v_gene: TRBV30
d_gene: TRBD2
j_gene: TRBJ2-3
abundance: .
CDR3nt: TGTGCCTGGAGTGTACTAGCGGGAGCTACAGATACGCAGTATTTT
CDR3aa: CAWSVLAGATDTQYF

v_gene: TRBV7-9
d_gene: .
j_gene: TRBJ2-1
abundance: .
CDR3nt: TGTGCCAGCAGCTGCTCGGGACTCCGCAATGAGCAGTTCTTC
CDR3aa: CASSCSGLRNEQFF

v_gene: TRBV7-8
d_gene: .
j_gene: TRBJ2-7
abundance: .
CDR3nt: TGTGCCAGCAGCCCCCACCGTGGGGGGTTGATTGGAAATTACGAGCAGTACTTC
CDR3aa: CASSPHRGGLIGNYEQYF

v_gene: TRBV7-8
d_gene: .
j_gene: TRBJ2-7
abundance: .
CDR3nt: TGTGCCAGCAGCTCCTGGACAACCTACGAGCAGTACTTC
CDR3aa: CASSSWTTYEQYF

v_gene: TRBV28
d_gene: .
j_gene: TRBJ2-1
abundance: .
CDR3nt: TGTGCCAGCACTTGGGGATGGGACACCACGTCCTACAATGAGCAGTTCTTC
CDR3aa: CASTWGWDTTSYNEQFF

v_gene: TRBV6-5
d_gene: .
j_gene: TRBJ2-5
abundance: .
CDR3nt: TGTGCCAGCGGACACCAAGAGACCCAGTACTTC
CDR3aa: CASGHQETQYF

v_gene: TRBV7-2
d_gene: .
j_gene: TRBJ2-7
abundance: .
CDR3nt: TGTGCCAGCAGCCTTTTATCCCTGGGGGCCTACGAGCAGTACTTC
CDR3aa: CASSLLSLGAYEQYF

v_gene: TRBV20-1
d_gene: .
j_gene: TRBJ1-1
abundance: .
CDR3nt: TGCAGTGCTAGAGATCTGGAGGTTAACACTGAAGCTTTCTTT
CDR3aa: CSARDLEVNTEAFF

v_gene: TRBV11-3
d_gene: .
j_gene: TRBJ2-1
abundance: .
CDR3nt: TGTGCCAGCAGCATCGCGGGCTACAATGAGCAGTTCTTC
CDR3aa: CASSIAGYNEQFF

v_gene: TRBV30
d_gene: .
j_gene: TRBJ2-5
abundance: .
CDR3nt: TGTGCCTGGAGTGTCGGGGCAGAGTCGTTGGAGACCCAGTACTTC
CDR3aa: CAWSVGAESLETQYF

v_gene: TRBV11-2
d_gene: TRBD1
j_gene: TRBJ2-7
abundance: .
CDR3nt: TGTGCCAGCAGCTTTCCGGGACAGGGGGCCCCCTACGAGCAGTACTTC
CDR3aa: CASSFPGQGAPYEQYF

v_gene: TRBV7-6
d_gene: TRBD1
j_gene: TRBJ1-2
abundance: .
CDR3nt: TGTGCCAGCAGCTCCCGGACAGGGGATGGCTACACCTTC
CDR3aa: CASSSRTGDGYTF

v_gene: TRBV7-3
d_gene: TRBD1
j_gene: TRBJ1-6
abundance: few
CDR3nt: TGTGCCAGCAGCCTGGACAGGGTTAGTTCACCCCTCCACTTT
CDR3aa: CASSLDRVSSPLHF

v_gene: TRBV6-2/TRBV6-3
d_gene: .
j_gene: TRBJ2-1
abundance: .
CDR3nt: TGTGCCAGCAGTTTTTGGCCGGATGAGCAGTTCTTC
CDR3aa: CASSFWPDEQFF

v_gene: TRBV12-3/TRBV12-4
d_gene: .
j_gene: TRBJ2-7
abundance: few
CDR3nt: TGTGCCAGCAGACCCACAGGATTCCCCTACGAGCAGTACTTC
CDR3aa: CASRPTGFPYEQYF

v_gene: TRBV5-6
d_gene: .
j_gene: TRBJ2-7
abundance: .
CDR3nt: TGTGCCAGCAGCTTGCAGAACTCCTACGAGCAGTACTTC
CDR3aa: CASSLQNSYEQYF

v_gene: TRBV4-3
d_gene: TRBD1
j_gene: TRBJ2-1
abundance: few
CDR3nt: TGCGCCAGCAGCCTCGACAGGGAATACTACAATGAGCAGTTCTTC
CDR3aa: CASSLDREYYNEQFF

v_gene: TRBV29-1
d_gene: .
j_gene: TRBJ2-2
abundance: few
CDR3nt: TGCAGCGCCACGGGCGGCACCGGGGAGCTGTTTTTT
CDR3aa: CSATGGTGELFF

v_gene: TRBV10-3
d_gene: .
j_gene: TRBJ1-2
abundance: many
CDR3nt: TGTGCCATCAGTGATCCCTCAAACTATGGCTACACCTTC
CDR3aa: CAISDPSNYGYTF

v_gene: TRBV28
d_gene: TRBD2
j_gene: TRBJ2-7
abundance: .
CDR3nt: TGTGCCAGCAGTTTATGCCCACTCCGGACTAGCGGGAGCACCAGTTACGAGCAGTACTTC
CDR3aa: CASSLCPLRTSGSTSYEQYF

v_gene: TRBV7-8
d_gene: .
j_gene: TRBJ1-1
abundance: .
CDR3nt: TGTGCCAGCAGCTTAGCGCTCCCAGTGCTGGGTGACACTGAAGCTTTCTTT
CDR3aa: CASSLALPVLGDTEAFF

v_gene: TRBV9
d_gene: TRBD2
j_gene: TRBJ2-2
abundance: .
CDR3nt: TGTGCCAGCAGCCCTCGGGAGGTTCACCGAAAGAACACCGGGGAGCTGTTTTTT
CDR3aa: CASSPREVHRKNTGELFF

v_gene: TRBV4-1
d_gene: TRBD2
j_gene: TRBJ2-7
abundance: .
CDR3nt: TGCGCCAGCAGCCAAGTCGGACTAGCGGCTTTCTACGAGCAGTACTTC
CDR3aa: CASSQVGLAAFYEQYF

v_gene: TRBV27
d_gene: TRBD1
j_gene: TRBJ2-5
abundance: once
CDR3nt: TGTGCCAGCAGCAACAGGACAGGGGGGTGGCGAGAGACCCAGTACTTC
CDR3aa: CASSNRTGGWRETQYF

v_gene: TRBV12-3/TRBV12-4
d_gene: .
j_gene: TRBJ1-2
abundance: .
CDR3nt: TGTGCCAGCAGTTTTATTTTCAGTCTAACTTATGGCTACACCTTC
CDR3aa: CASSFIFSLTYGYTF

v_gene: TRBV12-3/TRBV12-4
d_gene: .
j_gene: TRBJ1-3
abundance: few
CDR3nt: TGTGCCAGCAGTTTAACCCCCGGCAGGCGAAGCTCTGGAAACACCATATATTTT
CDR3aa: CASSLTPGRRSSGNTIYF

v_gene: TRBV3-1
d_gene: TRBD2
j_gene: TRBJ2-7
abundance: few
CDR3nt: TGTGCCAGCAGCCAAGTCGGGGGGGCGCTCCCCAACGAGCAGTACTTC
CDR3aa: CASSQVGGALPNEQYF

v_gene: TRBV20-1
d_gene: TRBD1
j_gene: TRBJ2-1
abundance: .
CDR3nt: TGCAGTGCTAGATTCTCTGGGACAGGGTCTTTCGCTGGGGCCTCCTACAATGAGCAGTTCTTC
CDR3aa: CSARFSGTGSFAGASYNEQFF

v_gene: TRBV5-1
d_gene: TRBD1
j_gene: TRBJ2-1
abundance: few
CDR3nt: TGCGCCAGCAGCTTGGCCACAGGGGGAACCTACAATGAGCAGTTCTTC
CDR3aa: CASSLATGGTYNEQFF

v_gene: TRBV3-1
d_gene: .
j_gene: TRBJ1-5
abundance: .
CDR3nt: TGTGCCAGCAGCCAAGCAACAGGGAGGGGCAATCAGCCCCAGCATTTT
CDR3aa: CASSQATGRGNQPQHF

v_gene: TRBV3-1
d_gene: TRBD1
j_gene: TRBJ1-6
abundance: .
CDR3nt: TGTGCCAGCAGGCCTCGACAGGGGTTCGATTCACCCCTCCACTTT
CDR3aa: CASRPRQGFDSPLHF

v_gene: TRBV12-3/TRBV12-4
d_gene: TRBD1
j_gene: TRBJ2-7
abundance: once
CDR3nt: TGTGCCAGCAGTTTAACTAACCGGGACAGGGCGAGCATCTCCTACGAGCAGTACTTC
CDR3aa: CASSLTNRDRASISYEQYF

v_gene: TRBV4-1
d_gene: TRBD1
j_gene: TRBJ2-7
abundance: once
CDR3nt: TGCGCCAGCAGCCCCTCACGACAGGGGGTTTACGAGCAGTACTTC
CDR3aa: CASSPSRQGVYEQYF

v_gene: TRBV9
d_gene: .
j_gene: TRBJ2-6
abundance: .
CDR3nt: TGTGCCAGCAGCACACGCGAGACAGACTCTGGGGCCAACGTCCTGACTTTC
CDR3aa: CASSTRETDSGANVLTF

v_gene: TRBV20-1
d_gene: .
j_gene: TRBJ1-5
abundance: few
CDR3nt: TGCAGTGCTAGAGTTTGGGGCATGTTCAATCAGCCCCAGCATTTT
CDR3aa: CSARVWGMFNQPQHF

v_gene: TRBV6-5
d_gene: .
j_gene: TRBJ1-2
abundance: .
CDR3nt: TGTGCCAGCAGTTACAGAGTAATGCGTTTTGGCTATGGCTACACCTTC
CDR3aa: CASSYRVMRFGYGYTF

v_gene: TRBV19
d_gene: .
j_gene: TRBJ2-1
abundance: .
CDR3nt: TGTGCCAGTAGTATAGGAGGGATTGGGTTCTTC
CDR3aa: CASSIGGIGFF

v_gene: TRBV25-1
d_gene: .
j_gene: TRBJ1-1
abundance: once
CDR3nt: TGTGCCAGCAGACTCTCCTGGGGAGACGGGAACACTGAAGCTTTCTTT
CDR3aa: CASRLSWGDGNTEAFF

v_gene: TRBV27
d_gene: TRBD2
j_gene: TRBJ2-3
abundance: few
CDR3nt: TGTGCCAGCAGCACCTTCCCCCGCGGGGGAAACACAGATACGCAGTATTTT
CDR3aa: CASSTFPRGGNTDTQYF

v_gene: TRBV7-9
d_gene: TRBD1
j_gene: TRBJ2-7
abundance: .
CDR3nt: TGTGCCAGCAGCTTAGCGTCAGGGGGAAGCTCCTACGAGCAGTACTTC
CDR3aa: CASSLASGGSSYEQYF